These 21 T cell receptor beta chains share one sample of origin, sequenced in a study of blood T cell repertoires in COVID-19. Sequencing was performed with immunoSEQ multiplex PCR; in TCRdb, only in-frame clones are kept and a portion is missing. Among about 220,000 clones listed, around 82% were seen once. Sequencing input: peripheral blood. The receptors here all came from a woman younger than 45 who had recovered from COVID-19.

This rearrangement joins TRBV29-1 to TRBJ1-5, with 12 bases that match TRBD1. From germline, CDR1 is SQVTM and CDR2 ANQGSEA. Trimming cost V 7 bases and J 5 bases; bases outside gene matches: 6. CDR3 length: 14 amino acids. The DNA of the CDR3 is TGCAGCGCCGGGACAGGGGGCGCGGATCAGCCCCAGCATTTT. As protein: CSAGTGGADQPQHF.

This clone was recorded a few times. The rearrangement uses TRBV10-3 and TRBJ2-2; unclear D gene. Germline V CDR1 and CDR2: ENHRY, SYGVKD. The CDR3 runs 14 residues. V was cut by 1 base and J by 5 bases, with 8 bases left in between. This chain's CDR3 is CAISEWVTTGELFF. The CDR3 DNA is TGTGCCATCAGTGAGTGGGTGACTACCGGGGAGCTGTTTTTT.

This chain connects TRBV27 to TRBJ2-7; TRBD1 aligns across 8 bases. Germline trimming cut 5 bases from V and 1 base from J; bases unmatched to any gene: 7. This CDR3 is built from 15 residues. Germline V gene data show CDR1 as MNHEY and CDR2 as SMNVEV (reference sequence). The chain's CDR3 is CASSTTGGRSYEQYF. The CDR3 DNA follows: TGTGCCAGCAGTACAACAGGGGGAAGATCCTACGAGCAGTACTTC.

This clone was seen a few times. This chain uses TRBV7-2 with TRBJ2-2; D perhaps matches TRBD1 (6 bases). Germline CDR1 and CDR2: SGHTA and FQGNSA. This CDR3 contains 13 residues. Trimming took off 10 bases at V and 4 bases at J, with 13 bases between the two ends. The CDR3 loop reads CATRTASTGELFF. The DNA of the CDR3 is TGTGCCACCAGGACAGCCTCCACCGGGGAGCTGTTTTTT.

Details on this clone: A read error may account for a junction end that differs from germline. The chain combines TRBV14 with TRBJ1-1, with a weak D call TRBD1 (5 bases). The CDR3 contains 11 residues. Germline CDR1 SGHDN, CDR2 FVKESK. CDR3 residues: CASAGTANLVF. CDR3 bases: TGTGCCAGCGCGGGGACTGCCAATCTGGTCTTT.

The CDR3 DNA reads TGTGCCAGCAGCGTAAGGGGGATCGGGGAGACCCAGTACTTC. It translates to CASSVRGIGETQYF. The chain is built from TRBV3-1 (or the pseudogene TRBV3-2) and TRBJ2-5, with a weak D call TRBD1 (6 bases). Trimming removed 5 bases from V and 5 bases from J, with 15 bases in between. The CDR3 is 14 amino acids. CDR1 is LGHDT, CDR2 YNNKEL, per germline (reference sequence).

This clone showed up just a few times. The chain joins TRBV10-1 to TRBJ2-1; 7 nucleotides line up with TRBD2. Germline trimming cut 5 bases from V and 4 bases from J; bases unmatched to any gene: 2. CDR3 size: 13 residues. From germline, CDR1 is WNHNN and CDR2 SYGVQD (reference sequence). For the CDR3, the DNA is TGCGCCAGCAGTTCGGGACTATACAATGAGCAGTTCTTC. Residues: CASSSGLYNEQFF.

The genes are TRBV5-5 and TRBJ1-4; 7 bases agree with TRBD1. Germline V lookup: CDR1 SGHKS, CDR2 YYEKEE (reference sequence). This CDR3 spans 17 amino acids. The trim removed 1 base at V and 5 bases at J, leaving 11 bases unmatched. CDR3 DNA: TGTGCCAGCAGCTTGCCCGAGGGGGCTACGACCAATGAAAAACTGTTTTTT. Amino acids: CASSLPEGATTNEKLFF. The complete variable domain, with remaining parts taken from reference TRBV5-5 and TRBJ1-4, reads DAGVTQSPTHLIKTRGQQVTLRCSPISGHKSVSWYQQVLGQGPQFIFQYYEKEERGRGNFPDRFSARQFPNYSSELNVNALLLGDSALYLCASSLPEGATTNEKLFFGSGTQLSVL.

V is TRBV5-1 and J is TRBJ1-1; weak D call: TRBD1 (6 bases). The CDR3 runs to 16 residues. CDR1 is SGHRS, CDR2 YFSETQ, per germline. Trimming pared 2 bases from V and 4 bases from J, leaving 18 bases between. The CDR3 is CASSFAGAGWGTEAFF. CDR3 DNA sequence: TGCGCCAGCAGCTTCGCGGGGGCGGGGTGGGGCACTGAAGCTTTCTTT.

The chain recombines TRBV2 with TRBJ2-7; 9 positions match TRBD2. Germline trimming cut 6 bases from V and 0 bases from J; bases unmatched to any gene: 6. The length of the CDR3 is 15 residues. CDR1 and CDR2 from the germline V gene are SNHLY and FYNNEI. For the CDR3, the DNA is TGTGCCAGCAGGAAGGATAGCGGGAGCTCCTACGAGCAGTACTTC. Translation gives CASRKDSGSSYEQYF. The variable domain in full, completed from reference TRBV2 and TRBJ2-7, reads EPEVTQTPSHQVTQMGQEVILRCVPISNHLYFYWYRQILGQKVEFLVSFYNNEISEKSEIFDDQFSVERPDGSNFTLKIRSTKLEDSAMYFCASRKDSGSSYEQYFGPGTRLTVT.

This chain connects TRBV4-1 to TRBJ2-1, with 7 bases that match TRBD1. The germline V gene has CDR1 MGHRA and CDR2 YSYEKL. The CDR3 contains 15 residues. The J segment lost 5 bases and the V segment lost 1 base, leaving 5 bases of the junction unmatched. The CDR3 is CASSQVTGAHNEQFF. DNA for the CDR3: TGCGCCAGCAGCCAAGTAACAGGGGCCCACAATGAGCAGTTCTTC.

The rearrangement joins TRBV9 to TRBJ1-1; 8 nucleotides agree with TRBD1. The CDR3 runs 16 residues. Per the germline V gene, CDR1 is SGDLS and CDR2 is YYNGEE. Unmatched junction bases numbered 9, after V lost 4 bases and J lost 1 base. The CDR3 reads CASSPDRGLGNTEAFF. DNA of the CDR3: TGTGCCAGCAGCCCCGACAGGGGACTTGGGAACACTGAAGCTTTCTTT.

The rearrangement uses TRBV10-1 and TRBJ1-1; the D is unclear. Germline V gene sequence: CDR1 WNHNN, CDR2 SYGVQD (reference sequence). The CDR3 is 13 amino acids. The V and J ends lost 6 bases and 0 bases respectively, with 8 bases between them. The CDR3 is CASRQSMNTEAFF. Here the CDR3 DNA reads TGCGCCAGCAGACAGAGTATGAACACTGAAGCTTTCTTT.

This rearrangement joins TRBV7-9 to TRBJ2-5; maybe TRBD1 (5 bases). Trimming took 3 bases from V and 0 from J, leaving 14 bases between them. The CDR3 has 16 amino acids. Germline CDR1 and CDR2: SEHNR and FQNEAQ (reference sequence). In DNA form, the CDR3 reads TGTGCCAGCAGCTTGGGCGACAGCGCCTACCAAGAGACCCAGTACTTC. Translated: CASSLGDSAYQETQYF.

The chain has TRBV11-2 and TRBJ2-1, with 7 nucleotides matching TRBD1. Germline V gene lookup returns CDR1 SGHAT and CDR2 FQNNGV. J lost 7 bases, V lost 5 bases, and 2 bases had no gene match. The CDR3 spans 12 residues. The CDR3 DNA reads TGTGCCAGCAGCAAGACAGGGAATGAGCAGTTCTTC. Amino acids: CASSKTGNEQFF.

The gene calls are TRBV30 and TRBJ2-1, with a weak D call TRBD2 (6 bases). This CDR3 is built from 14 residues. Germline CDR1 is GTSNPN and CDR2 is SVGIG (reference sequence). Trimming stripped 8 bases from V and 2 bases from J, with 16 bases between. The CDR3 region is CALASGFTYNEQFF. CDR3 DNA sequence: TGTGCCCTTGCGAGCGGGTTCACCTACAATGAGCAGTTCTTC.

The chain joins TRBV6-4 to TRBJ1-6, with D possibly TRBD1 on 6 matching bases. Germline V gives CDR1 MRHNA, CDR2 SNTAGT. Trimming stripped 4 bases from V and 9 bases from J, with 16 bases between. The CDR3 covers 15 residues. In DNA form, the CDR3 reads TGTGCCAGCAGTGCATTTTCGACAGGTTTTTCACCCCTCCACTTT. The encoded protein is CASSAFSTGFSPLHF.

The chain has TRBV9 and TRBJ2-7, with 7 bases matching TRBD2. V was pared by 4 bases and J by 3 bases, with 10 bases of the junction left unmatched. CDR1 SGDLS and CDR2 YYNGEE come from the germline V gene. CDR3 length equals 15 residues. CDR3 protein: CASSSTIRGDYEQYF. CDR3 coding DNA: TGTGCCAGCAGCTCCACTATTCGGGGGGACTACGAGCAGTACTTC.

The chain couples TRBV14 to TRBJ1-3; D unresolved. Per the germline V gene, CDR1 is SGHDN and CDR2 is FVKESK. With 3 bases removed from V and 3 bases from J, the gap between germline ends came to 12 bases. This CDR3 region has 15 residues. As DNA, the CDR3 is TGTGCCAGCAGCCACACAAGGGAGGATGGAAACACCATATATTTT. It is translated as CASSHTREDGNTIYF.

The CDR3 sequence is CASRQGLAGVGGLNEQFF. CDR3 in DNA: TGTGCCAGTAGACAGGGACTAGCGGGGGTTGGGGGTCTGAATGAGCAGTTCTTC. This rearrangement joins TRBV19 to TRBJ2-1; 14 nucleotides line up with TRBD2. Germline values: CDR1 LNHDA, CDR2 SQIVND (reference sequence). After removal of 6 bases from V and 7 bases from J, the junction contained 14 bases not matched to a gene. The CDR3 is 18 residues long.

CDR3 loop: CAISTLAGSYNEQFF. The CDR3 DNA reads TGTGCCATCAGTACCCTGGCGGGCTCCTACAATGAGCAGTTCTTC. V and J are TRBV10-3 and TRBJ2-1; a weak D match, TRBD2 (5 bases). V was trimmed by 5 bases and J by 0 bases, leaving 11 bases between them. Germline CDR1 and CDR2: ENHRY and SYGVKD. This CDR3 is 15 amino acids long.